The source of this TCR beta chain is a study of blood T cell repertoires in COVID-19. Study in general: Sources were T cells, B-cell-depleted T cells, or PBMCs; the material itself was cDNA or gDNA.

In the study's own analysis: From reference gene primer amplification, estimates of nucleated cell counts were derived. The table came from immunoSEQ multiplex PCR; TCRdb's copy has only in-frame clones and leaves some out. That table gives V, J and clone size, and the DNA gave D and trimming. The sample holds a few hundred thousand clones, roughly 90% seen once. Trimming at V came to 2 bases and at J to 1 base, leaving 5 bases not matched to a gene. Germline V gives CDR1 LGHNA, CDR2 YSLEER. This CDR3 region has 15 residues. The chain joins TRBV4-3 to TRBJ2-7, with TRBD1 matching over 7 bases. The specimen was peripheral blood. The TCR was taken from a man between 18 and 35 years old who had recovered from COVID-19. In nucleotides, the CDR3 is TGCGCCAGCAGCCAAATTTGGGGACAGTCCTACGAGCAGTACTTC. Its translation is CASSQIWGQSYEQYF.